A single sample gave rise to the 12 T cell receptor beta chains below, sequenced in a study of control samples from healthy donors and cancer patients (dated by TCRdb to 2018 to 2021). Receptor amplification or capture employed the immunoSEQ multiplex PCR assay. Drawn from immuneACCESS, this table holds only the in-frame rearrangements with V and J called that TCRdb kept. Clones are partly lost; checked studies trace under half to an unresolved V gene and leave the rest unexplained. This sample comprises some 160,000 clones, about 90% of them detected only once. 0.68% of the sample is in the top ten clones. The sequencing input was blood. These receptors were obtained from a woman aged 30 to 39 in good health.

The genes are TRBV3-1 (or the pseudogene TRBV3-2) and TRBJ1-5; the D is unclear. Trimming took off 2 bases at V and 0 bases at J, with 8 bases between the two ends. Germline lookup yields CDR1 LGHDT and CDR2 YNNKEL (reference sequence). The CDR3 runs to 15 residues. CDR3 in amino acids: CASSQYSDSNQPQHF. The DNA of the CDR3 is TGTGCCAGCAGCCAATACAGCGATAGCAATCAGCCCCAGCATTTT.

This clone was seen just once. The chain employs TRBV28 and TRBJ2-7, with D perhaps TRBD1 (6 bases). CDR1 MDHEN and CDR2 SYDVKM come from the germline V gene. Deletions cut 8 bases from V and 3 bases from J, with 23 bases between. This CDR3 spans 16 amino acids. DNA of the CDR3: TGTGCCAGCCGTCACATATCGACAGGAATTTACTACGAGCAGTACTTC. This codes for CASRHISTGIYYEQYF.

J is TRBJ2-7 and V is TRBV18; D not certain. The V end was cut by 2 bases, the J end by 3 bases, with 8 bases between. This CDR3 is built from 13 residues. In germline, CDR1 is KGHSH, CDR2 LQKENI. The CDR3 bases are TGTGCCAGCTCACCATCTCCCCTCTACGAGCAGTACTTC. Protein product: CASSPSPLYEQYF.

This chain connects TRBV4-2 to TRBJ2-7; D unresolved. The CDR3 has 13 amino acids. V shed 0 bases and J shed 2 bases, with 5 bases lying between them. Germline V gene lookup returns CDR1 LGHNA and CDR2 YNFKEQ. The CDR3 sequence: CASSQDTPYEQYF. Here the CDR3 DNA reads TGTGCCAGCAGCCAAGATACCCCCTACGAGCAGTACTTC.

This clone was observed a single time. The V and J genes are TRBV2 and TRBJ1-4; D is unclear. V was cut by 10 bases and J by 0 bases, with 15 bases left in between. There are 15 residues in the CDR3. Germline loops: CDR1 SNHLY, CDR2 FYNNEI. CDR3 bases: TGTGCCACTACAAGTTCCCTCGCAACTAATGAAAAACTGTTTTTT. Amino acids: CATTSSLATNEKLFF.

The chain carries TRBV5-4 and TRBJ1-2, with D hard to call. Germline V gene lookup returns CDR1 SGHNT and CDR2 YYREEE (reference sequence). The ends were cut back, 4 bases at V and 2 bases at J, with 9 bases in the middle. The CDR3 extends over 13 amino acids. CDR3 in DNA: TGTGCCAGCAGCCCAGGCGCGAACTATGGCTACACCTTC. Encoded protein: CASSPGANYGYTF.

The chain is built from TRBV10-1 and TRBJ1-6; D not resolved. V was pared by 2 bases and J by 14 bases, with 16 bases between. Germline values: CDR1 WNHNN, CDR2 SYGVQD (reference sequence). The CDR3 covers 14 residues. CDR3 nucleotides: TGCGCCAGCAGTGAGGTTCAGGATGATAGCACCCTCCACTTT. Its protein is CASSEVQDDSTLHF.

The chain uses TRBV7-6 and TRBJ2-1; 16 bases align to TRBD2. CDR3 length: 17 residues. Per the germline V gene, CDR1 is SGHVS and CDR2 is FNYEAQ. With 4 bases clipped from V and 8 bases from J, the junction kept 8 bases outside the gene matches. The CDR3 nucleotides read TGTGCCAGCAGCTCCCTGGGACTAGCGGGAGGGCCGCATGAGCAGTTCTTC. Its translation: CASSSLGLAGGPHEQFF.

This chain links TRBV9 with TRBJ2-7, with D tentatively TRBD2 (6 bases). Germline values: CDR1 SGDLS, CDR2 YYNGEE. Trimming stripped 0 bases from V and 2 bases from J, with 9 bases between. This CDR3 comprises 14 residues. The CDR3 region has the DNA TGTGCCAGCAGCGTAGGTGGCGGGACCTACGAGCAGTACTTC. It translates to CASSVGGGTYEQYF.

This clone showed up just once. The rearrangement uses TRBV7-2 and TRBJ2-7; 8 bases agree with TRBD1. Trimming at V came to 5 bases and at J to 6 bases, leaving 6 bases not matched to a gene. The germline CDR1 and CDR2 sequences are SGHTA and FQGNSA. This CDR3 is 13 amino acids long. The CDR3 reads CASSARQGSEQYF. DNA of the CDR3: TGTGCCAGCAGCGCCCGACAGGGGTCCGAGCAGTACTTC.

V and J are TRBV24-1 and TRBJ2-1; a possible D gene is TRBD1 (5 bases). Germline CDR1 and CDR2: KGHDR and SFDVKD. The CDR3 covers 13 residues. Trimming removed 6 bases at V and 8 bases at J, with 13 bases between. CDR3: CATSRFQGYEQFF. The CDR3 nucleotides are TGTGCCACCAGTCGATTCCAGGGCTATGAGCAGTTCTTC.

This clone turned up a few times. V usage is TRBV7-8 and J usage is TRBJ1-2; maybe TRBD1 (5 bases). The CDR3 extends over 13 amino acids. Trimming took off 1 base at V and 7 bases at J, with 10 bases between the two ends. Per germline, CDR1 SGHVS and CDR2 FQNEAQ. As DNA, the CDR3 is TGTGCCAGCAGCTTAGTTCAGGGAGGTGGCTACACCTTC. It specifies CASSLVQGGGYTF. Drawing the rest from reference TRBV7-8 and TRBJ1-2, the complete variable domain is GAGVSQSPRYKVAKRGQDVALRCDPISGHVSLFWYQQALGQGPEFLTYFQNEAQLDKSGLPSDRFFAERPEGSVSTLKIQRTQQEDSAVYLCASSLVQGGGYTFGSGTRLTVV.